In its sample, the clone carrying this T cell receptor (beta chain) was seen many times. The data belong to a study of regulatory T cells in long-lasting Graves disease. Germline CDR1 reads SNHLY; CDR2 reads FYNNEI. Trimming removed 6 bases from V and 5 bases from J; junction bases left unmatched: 7. The length of the CDR3 is 14 residues. Described time point: newly diagnosed GD, antithyroid drugs for less than 3 months. PBMC RNA was the source of the TCR library. For TCR beta, libraries came from iRepertoire HTBI primers and Arm-PCR of CDR3 regions. TCRdb used MiXCR to reprocess the multiplex PCR reads, holding one entry per CDR3 protein. Of approximately 350,000 distinct CDR3 sequences in the sample, 15% to 20% were seen once. This sample was also put to use in a study of T cells in Graves' hyperthyroidism and ophthalmopathy.

The starting material was peripheral blood mononuclear cells (PBMCs), obtained at new diagnosis, from a patient treated with antithyroid drugs. The chain carries TRBV2 and TRBJ1-2; TRBD1 matches 9 bases. This receptor was obtained from a woman aged 18-29 years with Graves disease. This chain's CDR3 is CASRGTGTWYGYTF. CDR3 bases: TGTGCCAGCAGGGGGACAGGGACGTGGTATGGCTACACCTTC.